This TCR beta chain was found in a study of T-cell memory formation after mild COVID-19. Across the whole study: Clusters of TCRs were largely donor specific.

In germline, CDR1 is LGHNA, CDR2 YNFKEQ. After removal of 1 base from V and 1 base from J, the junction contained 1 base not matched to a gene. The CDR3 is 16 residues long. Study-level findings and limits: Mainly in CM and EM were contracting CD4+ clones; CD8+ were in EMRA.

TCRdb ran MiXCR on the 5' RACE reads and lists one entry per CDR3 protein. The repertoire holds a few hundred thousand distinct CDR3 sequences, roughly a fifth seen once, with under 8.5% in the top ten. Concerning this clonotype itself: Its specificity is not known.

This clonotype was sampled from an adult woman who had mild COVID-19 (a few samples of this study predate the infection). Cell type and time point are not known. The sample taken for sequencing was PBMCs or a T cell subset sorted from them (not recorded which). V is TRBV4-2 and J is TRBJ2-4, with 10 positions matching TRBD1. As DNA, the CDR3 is TGTGCCAGCAGCCAAGTGGGACAGGGGGCCAAAAACATTCAGTACTTC. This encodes CASSQVGQGAKNIQYF.